The clone carrying this T cell receptor (beta chain) came up many times. The antigen remains undetermined. This sample stems from a study of T cell responses to AZD1222 COVID-19 vaccine. Findings of the study overall: Spike-wide vaccine-associated CD4 TCRs dominated at 160-218 and 743-854. Only 5 or 6 AZD1222 recipients were seropositive at baseline. An increase in Spike-specific TCR breadth and depth was observed after two AZD1222 doses.

Method: immunoSEQ multiplex PCR; TCRdb's copy keeps in-frame clones and lacks some. The top ten clones hold less than 25% of a sample with over 60,000 clones, around 87% of them seen once. With 0 bases clipped from V and 5 bases from J, the junction kept 5 bases outside the gene matches. In germline, CDR1 is SGHKS, CDR2 YYEKEE (reference sequence). This CDR3 is built from 16 residues. The TCR sequence derives from an adult in good health. The sequenced sample was peripheral blood, obtained on day 0 of AZD1222 vaccination. The rearrangement links TRBV5-5 to TRBJ2-5, with 12 bases that match TRBD2. CDR3 sequence: CASSLELAGGRETQYF. The CDR3, as DNA: TGTGCCAGCAGCTTGGAGCTAGCGGGGGGGCGGGAGACCCAGTACTTC.